The present T cell receptor beta chain was sequenced within a study of T-cell reconstitution after alpha-beta-depleted transplantation in children. The authors prepared the TCRbeta library with unique molecular identifiers. TCRdb re-called the PCR reads through MiXCR, storing one row per CDR3 protein. The sample consists of about 400,000 distinct CDR3 sequences, about 20% of them appearing once. Sequencing used PBMCs from the stem cell graft donor, obtained from the stem cell graft. This sequence was found in a human donor who donated a stem cell graft to a child with acute myeloid leukemia.

The CDR3 here is CASSDAAGGPSSTDTQYF. CDR3 in DNA: TGTGCCAGCAGTGATGCAGCGGGAGGGCCCTCTAGCACAGATACGCAGTATTTT. The V call is TRBV25-1, the J call TRBJ2-3, with TRBD2 identical over 10 bases. Losses at the gene ends were 3 bases for V and 0 bases for J; bases not matched to a gene: 9. The germline gives CDR1 MGHDK, CDR2 SYGVNS. This CDR3 contains 18 residues.